The present T cell receptor beta chain was sequenced within a study of human thymus T cells. The protocol was immunoSEQ multiplex PCR, while the TCRdb copy is restricted to in-frame clones and leaves out a portion. The sample includes about 130,000 clones, around 94% seen only once; the top ten take 0.02% to 0.03%. Thymus tissue for the work was resected from patients undergoing corrective heart surgery. Donor material was obtained from healthy Finnish infants undergoing corrective surgery for congenital heart defects. Germline CDR1 is LGHNA and CDR2 is YNFKEQ. The CDR3 runs 15 residues. J gave up 1 base and V 4 bases, and 4 bases lay outside the gene matches.

This sequence originates from a boy under two years old with a congenital heart defect but otherwise immunologically healthy. The specimen was thymus tissue. The chain combines TRBV4-2 with TRBJ2-5; 9 nucleotides line up with TRBD2. CDR3 sequence: CASSPRGGVQETQYF. Here the CDR3 DNA reads TGTGCCAGCAGCCCCCGCGGGGGGGTCCAAGAGACCCAGTACTTC.